Listed here is a single T cell receptor beta chain. These data originate in a study of control samples from healthy donors and cancer patients. The CDR3 is made up of 16 amino acids. The germline gives CDR1 MNHNS, CDR2 SASEGT. V was pared by 2 bases and J by 0 bases, with 10 bases between. Sequenced by immunoSEQ multiplex PCR; TCRdb stores in-frame clones only, minus some. Of some 150,000 clones listed, 90% to 95% are singletons. Sequencing was done on a sample of blood. This chain uses TRBV6-1 with TRBJ1-4; D is perhaps TRBD1 (6 bases). This TCR was sampled from a man aged 40-49 years in good health. In DNA form, the CDR3 reads TGTGCCAGCAGTGAAACAGGGTTAGCAACTAATGAAAAACTGTTTTTT. Translating it yields CASSETGLATNEKLFF.